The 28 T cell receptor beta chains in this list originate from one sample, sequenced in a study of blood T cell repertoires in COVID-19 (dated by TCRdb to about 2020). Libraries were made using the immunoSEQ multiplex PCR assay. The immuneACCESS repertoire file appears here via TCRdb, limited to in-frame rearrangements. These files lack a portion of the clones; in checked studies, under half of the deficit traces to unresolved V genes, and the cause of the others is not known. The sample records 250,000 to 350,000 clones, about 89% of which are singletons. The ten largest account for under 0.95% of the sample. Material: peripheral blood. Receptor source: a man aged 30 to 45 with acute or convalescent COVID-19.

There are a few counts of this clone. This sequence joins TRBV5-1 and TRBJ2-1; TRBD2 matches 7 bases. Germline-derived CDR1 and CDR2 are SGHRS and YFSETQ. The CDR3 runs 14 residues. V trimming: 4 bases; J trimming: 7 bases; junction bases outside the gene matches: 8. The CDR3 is CASSPGGLVNEQFF. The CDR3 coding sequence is TGCGCCAGCAGCCCTGGAGGACTAGTGAATGAGCAGTTCTTC.

CDR3 bases: TGTGCCAGTAGTATTAGACAGGATGGGACTGAAGCTTTCTTT. Translation gives CASSIRQDGTEAFF. The chain links TRBV19 to TRBJ1-1; D perhaps matches TRBD1 (6 bases). Germline assignment: CDR1 LNHDA and CDR2 SQIVND (reference sequence). The CDR3 sequence is 14 residues long. V was clipped by 3 bases and J by 5 bases, with 13 bases between them.

The CDR3 sequence is CASSLGAAFAETQYF. DNA of the CDR3: TGCGCCAGCAGCTTGGGGGCAGCCTTCGCCGAGACCCAGTACTTC. The chain recombines TRBV5-1 with TRBJ2-5; D not resolved. V gave up 0 bases and J gave up 5 bases, with 14 bases separating them. Germline CDR1 reads SGHRS; CDR2 reads YFSETQ. The CDR3 is made up of 15 amino acids.

The DNA for the CDR3 is TGTGCCAGCAGTGATACTCAACAGGCCGTCCAAGAGACCCAGTACTTC. Translating it yields CASSDTQQAVQETQYF. The gene calls are TRBV2 and TRBJ2-5; a weak D match, TRBD1 (5 bases). Trimming left V 3 bases short and J 1 base short, with 15 bases between. CDR3 length: 16 residues. The V gene's germline CDR1 is SNHLY and CDR2 FYNNEI.

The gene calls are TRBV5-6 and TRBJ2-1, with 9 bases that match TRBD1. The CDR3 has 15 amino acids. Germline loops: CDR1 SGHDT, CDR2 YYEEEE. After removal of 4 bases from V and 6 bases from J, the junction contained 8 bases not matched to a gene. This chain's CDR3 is CASSLGQGFANEQFF. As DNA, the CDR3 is TGTGCCAGCAGCCTTGGACAGGGGTTCGCCAATGAGCAGTTCTTC.

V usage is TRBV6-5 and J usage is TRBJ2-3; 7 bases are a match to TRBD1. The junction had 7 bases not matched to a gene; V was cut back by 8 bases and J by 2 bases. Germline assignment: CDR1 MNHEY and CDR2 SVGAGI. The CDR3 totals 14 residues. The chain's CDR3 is CASRSGQITDTQYF. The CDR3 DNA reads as TGTGCCAGCCGATCGGGACAGATCACAGATACGCAGTATTTT.

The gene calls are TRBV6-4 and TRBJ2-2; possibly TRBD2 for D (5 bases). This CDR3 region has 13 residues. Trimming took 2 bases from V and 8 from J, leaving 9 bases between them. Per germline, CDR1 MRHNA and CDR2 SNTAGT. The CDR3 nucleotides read TGTGCCAGCAGTGACCTACGGGGAGGGGAGCTGTTTTTT. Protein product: CASSDLRGGELFF.

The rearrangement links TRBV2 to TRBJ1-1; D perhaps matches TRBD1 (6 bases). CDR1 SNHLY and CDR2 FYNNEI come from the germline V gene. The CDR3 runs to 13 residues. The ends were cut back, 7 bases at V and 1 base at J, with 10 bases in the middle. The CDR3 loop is CASTRDKNTEAFF. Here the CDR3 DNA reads TGTGCCAGCACGAGGGACAAGAACACTGAAGCTTTCTTT. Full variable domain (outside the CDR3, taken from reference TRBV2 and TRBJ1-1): EPEVTQTPSHQVTQMGQEVILRCVPISNHLYFYWYRQILGQKVEFLVSFYNNEISEKSEIFDDQFSVERPDGSNFTLKIRSTKLEDSAMYFCASTRDKNTEAFFGQGTRLTVV.

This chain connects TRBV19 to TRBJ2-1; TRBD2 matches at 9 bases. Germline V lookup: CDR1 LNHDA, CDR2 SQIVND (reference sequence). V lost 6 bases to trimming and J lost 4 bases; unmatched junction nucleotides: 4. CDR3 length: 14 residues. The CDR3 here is CASRRGGAYNEQFF. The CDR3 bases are TGTGCCAGTAGGCGCGGGGGGGCTTACAATGAGCAGTTCTTC.

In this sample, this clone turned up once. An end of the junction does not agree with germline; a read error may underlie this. CDR3 sequence: CASNLTPEGGELFF. The CDR3 DNA is TGTGCCAGCAATTTAACACCCGAGGGCGGGGAGCTGTTTTTT. The gene calls are TRBV28 and TRBJ2-2, with D possibly TRBD2 on 5 matching bases. The CDR3 consists of 14 residues. Germline CDR1 MDHEN, CDR2 SYDVKM.

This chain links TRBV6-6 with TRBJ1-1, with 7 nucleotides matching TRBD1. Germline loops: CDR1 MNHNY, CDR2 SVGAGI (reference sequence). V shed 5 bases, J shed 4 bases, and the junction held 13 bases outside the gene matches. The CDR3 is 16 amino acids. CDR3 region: CASSPPGADRSTEAFF. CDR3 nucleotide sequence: TGTGCCAGCAGTCCTCCAGGAGCGGACAGGTCCACTGAAGCTTTCTTT.

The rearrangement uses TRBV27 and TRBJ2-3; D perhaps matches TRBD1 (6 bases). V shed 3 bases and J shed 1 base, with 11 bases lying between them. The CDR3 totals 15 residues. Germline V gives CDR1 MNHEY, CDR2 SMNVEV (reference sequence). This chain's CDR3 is CASSLGATGTDTQYF. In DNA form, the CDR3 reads TGTGCCAGCAGTTTGGGGGCAACCGGCACAGATACGCAGTATTTT.

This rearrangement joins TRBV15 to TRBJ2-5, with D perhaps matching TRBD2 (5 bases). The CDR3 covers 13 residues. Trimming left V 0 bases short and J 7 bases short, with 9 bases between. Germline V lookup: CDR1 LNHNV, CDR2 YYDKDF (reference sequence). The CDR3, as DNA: TGTGCCACCAGCAGAGACCCAGAGGGGACCCAGTACTTC. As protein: CATSRDPEGTQYF.

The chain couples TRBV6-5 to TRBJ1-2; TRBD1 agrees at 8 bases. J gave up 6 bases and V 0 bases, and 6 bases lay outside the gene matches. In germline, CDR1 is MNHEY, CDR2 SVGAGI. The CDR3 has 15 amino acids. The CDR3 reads CASSYSIGQGDGYTF. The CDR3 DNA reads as TGTGCCAGCAGTTACTCGATAGGACAGGGAGATGGCTACACCTTC.

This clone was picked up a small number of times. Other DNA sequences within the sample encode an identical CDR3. The CDR3 nucleotides are TGTGCCAGCAGCCTGGGGGGACAGCCCTACGAGCAGTACTTC. As protein: CASSLGGQPYEQYF. V and J are TRBV28 and TRBJ2-7; D perhaps matches TRBD1 (7 bases). Per germline, CDR1 MDHEN and CDR2 SYDVKM. V lost 6 bases and J lost 2, with 14 bases in between. The CDR3 consists of 14 residues.

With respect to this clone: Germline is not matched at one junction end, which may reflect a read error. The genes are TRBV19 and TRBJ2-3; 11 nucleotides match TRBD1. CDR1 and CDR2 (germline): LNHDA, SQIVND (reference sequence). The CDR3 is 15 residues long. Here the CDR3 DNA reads TGTGCCAGTAGCATAGCCGGGACAGGGGGAGATACGCAGTATTTT. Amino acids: CASSIAGTGGDTQYF.

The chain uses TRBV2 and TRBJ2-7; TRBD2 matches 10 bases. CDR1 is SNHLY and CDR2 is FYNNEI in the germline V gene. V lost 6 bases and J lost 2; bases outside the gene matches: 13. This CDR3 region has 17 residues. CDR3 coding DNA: TGTGCCAGCAGATACAACCCCGCGACTAGCGGGCCCTACGAGCAGTACTTC. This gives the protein CASRYNPATSGPYEQYF.

CDR3 residues: CASSLGTVGYTF. The DNA of the CDR3 is TGTGCCAGCAGCTTAGGGACAGTTGGCTACACCTTC. The J gene is TRBJ1-2, the V gene TRBV7-9, with D possibly being TRBD1 (6 bases). From germline, CDR1 is SEHNR and CDR2 FQNEAQ (reference sequence). The CDR3 is 12 amino acids. V was shortened by 1 base and J by 7 bases, with 7 bases between the two germline ends.

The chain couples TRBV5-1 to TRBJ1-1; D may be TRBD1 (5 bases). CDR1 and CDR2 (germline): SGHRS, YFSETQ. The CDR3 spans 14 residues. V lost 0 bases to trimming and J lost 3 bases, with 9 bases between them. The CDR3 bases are TGCGCCAGCAGCTTGGCCAGGGCGGACACTGAAGCTTTCTTT. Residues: CASSLARADTEAFF.

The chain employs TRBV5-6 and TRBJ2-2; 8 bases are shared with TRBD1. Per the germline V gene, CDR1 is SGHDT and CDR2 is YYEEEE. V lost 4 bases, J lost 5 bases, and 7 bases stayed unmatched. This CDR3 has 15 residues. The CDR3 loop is CASSQRRQGTGELFF. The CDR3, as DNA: TGTGCCAGCAGCCAAAGACGACAGGGGACCGGGGAGCTGTTTTTT.

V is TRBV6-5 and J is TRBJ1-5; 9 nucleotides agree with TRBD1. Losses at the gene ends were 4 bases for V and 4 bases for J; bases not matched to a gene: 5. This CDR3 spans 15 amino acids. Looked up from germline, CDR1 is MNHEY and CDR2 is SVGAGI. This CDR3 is CASSSDRGTNQPQHF. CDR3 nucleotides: TGTGCCAGCAGTTCGGACAGGGGCACAAATCAGCCCCAGCATTTT.

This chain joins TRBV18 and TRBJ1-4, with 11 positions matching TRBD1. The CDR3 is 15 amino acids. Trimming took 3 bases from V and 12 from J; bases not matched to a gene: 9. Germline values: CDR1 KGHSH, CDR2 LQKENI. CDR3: CASSPLGQGETELFF. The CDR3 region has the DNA TGTGCCAGCTCACCGTTGGGACAGGGGGAAACGGAACTGTTTTTT. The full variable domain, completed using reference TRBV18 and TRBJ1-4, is NAGVMQNPRHLVRRRGQEARLRCSPMKGHSHVYWYRQLPEEGLKFMVYLQKENIIDESGMPKERFSAEFPKEGPSILRIQQVVRGDSAAYFCASSPLGQGETELFFGSGTQLSVL.

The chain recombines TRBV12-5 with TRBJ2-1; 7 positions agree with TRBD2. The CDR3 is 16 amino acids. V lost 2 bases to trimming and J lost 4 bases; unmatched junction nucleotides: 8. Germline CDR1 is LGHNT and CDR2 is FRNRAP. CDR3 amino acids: CASGLSSWGGYNEQFF. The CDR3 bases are TGTGCTAGTGGTTTGTCATCATGGGGGGGGTACAATGAGCAGTTCTTC.

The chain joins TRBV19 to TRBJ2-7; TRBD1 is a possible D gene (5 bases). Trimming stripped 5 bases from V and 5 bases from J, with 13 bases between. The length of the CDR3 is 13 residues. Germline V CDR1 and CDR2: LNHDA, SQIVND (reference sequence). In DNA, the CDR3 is TGTGCCAGTAGTGGTGTGGGGCACGACGAGCAGTACTTC. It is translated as CASSGVGHDEQYF.

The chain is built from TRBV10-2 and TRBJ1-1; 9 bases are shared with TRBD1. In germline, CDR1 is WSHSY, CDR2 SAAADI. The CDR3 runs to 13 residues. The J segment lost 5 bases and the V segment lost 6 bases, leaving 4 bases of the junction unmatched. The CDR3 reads CASSGTGWTEAFF. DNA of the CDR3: TGCGCCAGCAGCGGGACAGGGTGGACTGAAGCTTTCTTT.

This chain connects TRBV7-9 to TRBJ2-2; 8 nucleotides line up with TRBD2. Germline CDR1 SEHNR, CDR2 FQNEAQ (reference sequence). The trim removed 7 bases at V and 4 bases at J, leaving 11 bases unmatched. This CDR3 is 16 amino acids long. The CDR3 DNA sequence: TGTGCCAGCATTCTAGCGGGTGGGACCCCCACCGGGGAGCTGTTTTTT. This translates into CASILAGGTPTGELFF.

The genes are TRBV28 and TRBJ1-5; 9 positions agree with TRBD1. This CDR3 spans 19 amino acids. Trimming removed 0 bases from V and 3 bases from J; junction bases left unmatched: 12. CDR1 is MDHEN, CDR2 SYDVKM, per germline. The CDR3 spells CASSLWRLRTGADNQPQHF. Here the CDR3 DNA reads TGTGCCAGCAGTTTATGGAGGCTTCGGACAGGGGCTGACAATCAGCCCCAGCATTTT.

The CDR3 sequence is CASSQSAHEQYF. The CDR3 bases are TGTGCCAGCAGCCAATCTGCGCACGAGCAGTACTTC. This sequence joins TRBV3-1 (or the pseudogene TRBV3-2) and TRBJ2-7; D call uncertain. The CDR3 length is 12 residues. Between the trimmed V and J ends, which lost 2 bases and 5 bases, there was a span of 7 bases. Germline CDR1 and CDR2: LGHDT and YNNKEL (reference sequence).